A single sample is the source of the 19 T cell receptor beta chains below, sequenced in a study of Ad26.COV2.S vaccination and SARS-CoV-2 variants. Assay used: immunoSEQ multiplex PCR; TCRdb lists only in-frame clones, some missing. The sample has 320,000 or so clones, about nine tenths seen once. Treatment denoted: some 20 received Ad26.COV2.S at low or high dose, single or two shots; 5 received placebo; per-sample allocation not given. The investigators took samples on day 63 after the first vaccine or placebo injection. The starting material was peripheral blood, obtained in a trial of Ad26.COV2.S vaccine versus placebo. The source is a person aged 18-65 years who received the Ad26.COV2.S COVID-19 vaccine or a placebo.

The chain recombines TRBV18 with TRBJ2-7; 10 nucleotides match TRBD2. J lost 5 bases, V lost 0 bases, and 10 bases had no gene match. Germline V gene sequence: CDR1 KGHSH, CDR2 LQKENI. The CDR3 is 17 residues long. CDR3 region: CASSPPFGLAVRDEQYV. CDR3 bases: TGTGCCAGCTCACCACCTTTCGGACTAGCGGTCCGGGACGAGCAGTACGTC.

The V gene is TRBV30, the J gene TRBJ2-1, with TRBD2 matching 10 bases. The V segment lost 4 bases and the J segment 4 bases; nucleotides outside the gene matches: 10. CDR3 length: 16 amino acids. Germline V gene data show CDR1 as GTSNPN and CDR2 as SVGIG (reference sequence). The CDR3 loop is CAWNKLAGQAYNEQFF. CDR3 nucleotides: TGTGCCTGGAATAAACTAGCGGGACAGGCTTACAATGAGCAGTTCTTC. The full variable domain, its missing parts supplied by reference TRBV30 and TRBJ2-1, is SQTIHQWPATLVQPVGSPLSLECTVEGTSNPNLYWYRQAAGRGLQLLFYSVGIGQISSEVPQNLSASRPQDRQFILSSKKLLLSDSGFYLCAWNKLAGQAYNEQFFGPGTRLTVL.

This sequence joins TRBV19 and TRBJ2-1, with TRBD2 matching 11 bases. V dropped 2 bases and J dropped 8; count of bases not matched to a gene: 8. CDR1 is LNHDA and CDR2 is SQIVND in the germline V gene (reference sequence). This CDR3 region has 16 residues. The CDR3, as DNA: TGTGCCAGTAGTATACGGCCTAGCGGGAGGTTATATGAGCAGTTCTTC. It codes for CASSIRPSGRLYEQFF.

J is TRBJ1-3 and V is TRBV5-4, with D perhaps TRBD1 (6 bases). Trimming removed 1 base at V and 0 bases at J, with 14 bases between. The germline gives CDR1 SGHNT, CDR2 YYREEE (reference sequence). The CDR3 extends over 17 amino acids. CDR3 in amino acids: CASSLWTTRGSGNTIYF. For the CDR3, the DNA is TGTGCCAGCAGCTTGTGGACTACCAGGGGCTCTGGAAACACCATATATTTT.

This chain links TRBV9 with TRBJ2-2; 9 positions agree with TRBD2. J was trimmed by 2 bases and V by 0 bases; bases with no gene match: 8. Per germline, CDR1 SGDLS and CDR2 YYNGEE. This CDR3 is 18 amino acids long. The CDR3 DNA sequence: TGTGCCAGCAGCGTAGCAGGGACTAGCATACTTAACACCGGGGAGCTGTTTTTT. It translates to CASSVAGTSILNTGELFF.

The chain combines TRBV4-3 with TRBJ1-2; D unresolved. The CDR3 length is 17 residues. Germline V gene sequence: CDR1 LGHNA, CDR2 YSLEER. The V end was cut by 1 base, the J end by 3 bases, with 18 bases between. The CDR3 nucleotides read TGCGCCAGCAGCCAAGGAGTCGCCTCCAGGACCCACTATGGCTACACCTTC. Protein sequence: CASSQGVASRTHYGYTF.

A note on this clone: This specimen includes other DNA sequences encoding the same CDR3. The DNA for the CDR3 is TGTGCCAGTAGTATAGGGACAGCAAACACTGAAGCTTTCTTT. This translates into CASSIGTANTEAFF. The rearrangement uses TRBV19 and TRBJ1-1; D may be TRBD1 (6 bases). The germline V and J ends were trimmed by 1 base and 2 bases, with 8 bases remaining between them. Germline loops: CDR1 LNHDA, CDR2 SQIVND (reference sequence). The CDR3 is made up of 14 amino acids.

The CDR3 is CASSILAGVGGGELFF. The CDR3 bases are TGTGCCAGCTCAATTTTAGCGGGAGTAGGTGGCGGGGAGCTGTTTTTT. The chain uses TRBV19 and TRBJ2-2, with 9 bases that match TRBD2. This CDR3 is built from 16 residues. V shed 9 bases and J 7 bases; nucleotides not matched to a gene: 15. The germline gives CDR1 LNHDA, CDR2 SQIVND (reference sequence).

This clone turned up a few times. The sample carries other DNA sequences with the same CDR3. This sequence joins TRBV7-9 and TRBJ1-2, with TRBD1 as a possible D gene (5 bases). Trimming stripped 1 base from V and 2 bases from J, with 5 bases between. CDR1 and CDR2 from the germline V gene are SEHNR and FQNEAQ (reference sequence). The CDR3 extends over 13 amino acids. As DNA, the CDR3 is TGTGCCAGCAGCTTAGAGGGGAACTATGGCTACACCTTC. It translates to CASSLEGNYGYTF.

V is TRBV6-5 and J is TRBJ1-1, with a tentative D call TRBD1 (5 bases). The germline CDR1 and CDR2 sequences are MNHEY and SVGAGI. The V end lost 0 bases, the J end lost 2 bases, and 13 bases lay between the germline ends. The CDR3 has 16 amino acids. CDR3 nucleotide sequence: TGTGCCAGCAGTTACTCCGGAACAGGCTTTAACACTGAAGCTTTCTTT. Translation gives CASSYSGTGFNTEAFF.

The chain joins TRBV9 to TRBJ1-3; 9 positions agree with TRBD1. The germline gives CDR1 SGDLS, CDR2 YYNGEE. The CDR3 is 15 amino acids. V shed 4 bases, J shed 2 bases, and the junction held 4 bases outside the gene matches. The CDR3 reads CASSWGTGPGNTIYF. CDR3 DNA sequence: TGTGCCAGCAGCTGGGGGACAGGGCCTGGAAACACCATATATTTT.

The genes are TRBV29-1 and TRBJ2-1; TRBD1 aligns across 8 bases. With V trimmed by 6 bases and J by 9 bases, 13 bases remained unmatched. This CDR3 comprises 14 residues. Germline CDR1 reads SQVTM; CDR2 reads ANQGSEA. The CDR3 DNA reads TGCAGCGTCACGGACAGGGTGGGTAAGGGTGAGCAGTTCTTC. Its translation is CSVTDRVGKGEQFF.

This chain joins TRBV5-6 and TRBJ2-7; D not certain. Trimming left V 2 bases short and J 5 bases short, with 5 bases between. CDR3 length: 11 residues. Germline values: CDR1 SGHDT, CDR2 YYEEEE. The CDR3 bases are TGTGCCAGCAGCTTCATGAACGAGCAGTACTTC. Its translation: CASSFMNEQYF. Looking up the rest from reference TRBV5-6 and TRBJ2-7 gives the full variable domain: DAGVTQSPTHLIKTRGQQVTLRCSPKSGHDTVSWYQQALGQGPQFIFQYYEEEERQRGNFPDRFSGHQFPNYSSELNVNALLLGDSALYLCASSFMNEQYFGPGTRLTVT.

The chain has TRBV6-5 and TRBJ1-1; D is uncertain. The CDR3 sequence is 11 residues long. Germline assignment: CDR1 MNHEY and CDR2 SVGAGI. The germline V and J ends were trimmed by 4 bases and 7 bases, with 7 bases remaining between them. The CDR3 region has the DNA TGTGCCAGCAGTTCCGACCGTGAAGCTTTCTTT. Protein: CASSSDREAFF.

The rearrangement links TRBV7-9 to TRBJ1-1; the D is unclear. The CDR3 length is 16 residues. V was cut by 6 bases and J by 3 bases, with 20 bases left in between. From germline, CDR1 is SEHNR and CDR2 FQNEAQ (reference sequence). The CDR3 loop reads CASRPNSGIADTEAFF. The CDR3 coding sequence is TGTGCCAGCAGACCCAATTCGGGGATCGCGGACACTGAAGCTTTCTTT. Together with reference TRBV7-9 and TRBJ1-1, the CDR3 gives the full variable domain: DTGVSQNPRHKITKRGQNVTFRCDPISEHNRLYWYRQTLGQGPEFLTYFQNEAQLEKSRLLSDRFSAERPKGSFSTLEIQRTEQGDSAMYLCASRPNSGIADTEAFFGQGTRLTVV.

CDR3 nucleotides: TGCGCCAGCAGCCAAGGACGGGGAATGTCCTACAATGAGCAGTTCTTC. The encoded protein is CASSQGRGMSYNEQFF. V gene TRBV4-3 combines with J gene TRBJ2-1; possibly TRBD2 for D (5 bases). There are 16 residues in the CDR3. V lost 1 base and J 1 base, leaving 11 bases between the germline ends. Per the germline V gene, CDR1 is LGHNA and CDR2 is YSLEER.

The chain carries TRBV19 and TRBJ1-1; 8 bases are a match to TRBD1. V shed 3 bases, J shed 0 bases, and the junction held 9 bases outside the gene matches. The CDR3 length is 17 residues. Germline values: CDR1 LNHDA, CDR2 SQIVND (reference sequence). The CDR3 reads CASSIRLGQGVNTEAFF. The CDR3 DNA reads as TGTGCCAGTAGTATCCGCCTCGGACAGGGTGTGAACACTGAAGCTTTCTTT.

The V and J genes are TRBV13 and TRBJ1-4; D is unclear. From germline, CDR1 is PRHDT and CDR2 FYEKMQ (reference sequence). V was pared by 0 bases and J by 5 bases, with 10 bases between. There are 15 residues in the CDR3. In DNA form, the CDR3 reads TGTGCCAGCAGCTTAGGGCAGGAACTGAATGAAAAACTGTTTTTT. This encodes CASSLGQELNEKLFF.

The CDR3 DNA is TGTGCCAGCAGCCCAAACGAGCGGGGGGGCCTTGCCGGGGAGCTGTTTTTT. It is translated as CASSPNERGGLAGELFF. The chain carries TRBV7-2 and TRBJ2-2; the match to TRBD2 covers 10 bases. The CDR3 has 17 amino acids. From germline, CDR1 is SGHTA and CDR2 FQGNSA. Trimming at V came to 5 bases and at J to 6 bases, leaving 12 bases not matched to a gene.